One and the same sample provided the 29 T cell receptor beta chains below, sequenced in a study of beta chain features in type 1 diabetes. The entirety of the isolated RNA underwent reverse transcription, so expressed TCRB transcripts were sequenced. Profiling relied on immunoSEQ multiplex PCR, and the TCRdb table lists in-frame clones only, not all of them. Of about 930,000 clones listed, about a sixth were seen once; the top ten hold around 0.02%. Material: naive CD4+ T cells from blood. The receptors stem from a woman aged 18-29 years in good health.

The rearrangement joins TRBV15 to TRBJ2-3; 9 positions agree with TRBD2. The CDR3 sequence is 17 residues long. With V trimmed by 6 bases and J by 2 bases, 12 bases remained unmatched. Germline lookup yields CDR1 LNHNV and CDR2 YYDKDF (reference sequence). The CDR3 loop is CATRSPAGLASTDTQYF. The CDR3 nucleotides are TGTGCCACCAGGTCCCCGGCGGGACTAGCCTCCACAGATACGCAGTATTTT.

Notes on this clone: Other DNA sequences of this sample code for an identical CDR3. V gene TRBV7-9 combines with J gene TRBJ2-1; D gene ambiguous. The germline CDR1 and CDR2 sequences are SEHNR and FQNEAQ (reference sequence). The CDR3 is 11 amino acids. The V gene lost 1 base and the J gene lost 9 bases, with 4 bases spanning the gap. The CDR3 DNA is TGTGCCAGCAGCTTAGAAGGTGAGCAGTTCTTC. It yields the protein CASSLEGEQFF.

This clone came up many times. Here the CDR3 reads CASSKPLSGANVLTF. The CDR3 DNA reads TGTGCCAGCAGCAAACCCCTCTCTGGGGCCAACGTCCTGACTTTC. This chain connects TRBV21-1 to TRBJ2-6; TRBD2 is the table's D call and was not checked against the DNA. TRBV21-1 is tagged as a pseudogene. The CDR3 is made up of 15 amino acids.

This chain joins TRBV6-5 and TRBJ2-7; a weak D match, TRBD2 (5 bases). The germline gives CDR1 MNHEY, CDR2 SVGAGI. The V end lost 0 bases, the J end lost 2 bases, and 14 bases lay between the germline ends. This CDR3 comprises 16 residues. DNA of the CDR3: TGTGCCAGCAGTTACTCGAACGAGGGTTTAACCTACGAGCAGTACTTC. Translating it yields CASSYSNEGLTYEQYF.

This chain connects TRBV11-2 to TRBJ2-5; D remains ambiguous. Germline CDR1 reads SGHAT; CDR2 reads FQNNGV. The CDR3 consists of 13 residues. V lost 2 bases to trimming and J lost 4 bases, with 8 bases between them. CDR3 loop: CASSLIWGETQYF. CDR3 DNA: TGTGCCAGCAGCTTAATTTGGGGAGAGACCCAGTACTTC.

This clone was counted between two and nine times. This chain joins TRBV7-8 and TRBJ1-1, with unresolved D. CDR3 length: 15 amino acids. CDR1 is SGHVS and CDR2 is FQNEAQ in the germline V gene. Trimming cost V 5 bases and J 10 bases, with 23 bases left between them. This CDR3 reads CASSAEGLWGTVAFF. As DNA, the CDR3 is TGTGCCAGCAGCGCTGAGGGATTATGGGGTACGGTAGCTTTCTTT.

A few counts support this clone. This rearrangement joins TRBV6-5 to TRBJ2-5, with TRBD1 matching 12 bases. CDR1 MNHEY and CDR2 SVGAGI come from the germline V gene. The CDR3 covers 14 residues. Trimming removed 4 bases from V and 11 bases from J; junction bases left unmatched: 8. The CDR3 DNA sequence: TGTGCCAGCAGTTCGGGACAGGGGGCGCGGGAGCAGTACTTC. It translates to CASSSGQGAREQYF.

This chain connects TRBV6-1 to TRBJ1-2; D possibly corresponds to TRBD1 (5 bases). Per the germline V gene, CDR1 is MNHNS and CDR2 is SASEGT. Trimming cost V 3 bases and J 3 bases, with 11 bases left between them. The CDR3 extends over 14 amino acids. The CDR3 DNA sequence: TGTGCCAGCAGTGAGGTGGGACGGGACTATGGCTACACCTTC. Its translation is CASSEVGRDYGYTF.

This clone was detected a few times. The chain is built from TRBV4-3 and TRBJ1-1; weak D call: TRBD1 (6 bases). Germline values: CDR1 LGHNA, CDR2 YSLEER. The CDR3 contains 14 residues. Trimming stripped 1 base from V and 9 bases from J, with 15 bases between. CDR3 region: CASSQGEGGAKAFF. The CDR3 nucleotides are TGCGCCAGCAGCCAAGGAGAAGGGGGGGCGAAAGCTTTCTTT.

With respect to this clone: Additional DNA sequences in this sample encode the identical CDR3. The gene calls are TRBV6-1 and TRBJ2-7, with D perhaps TRBD1 or TRBD2 (5 bases each). Trimming left V 8 bases short and J 2 bases short, with 10 bases between. Germline V gene lookup returns CDR1 MNHNS and CDR2 SASEGT. The CDR3 has 12 residues. CDR3 DNA sequence: TGTGCCAGCTCAGGGACGACCTACGAGCAGTACTTC. It translates to CASSGTTYEQYF.

The V call is TRBV9, the J call TRBJ2-3; 7 nucleotides line up with TRBD1. Germline V CDR1 and CDR2: SGDLS, YYNGEE. This CDR3 region has 16 residues. V shed 4 bases, J shed 2 bases, and the junction held 10 bases outside the gene matches. The CDR3: CASSPRRDSDTDTQYF. CDR3 nucleotides: TGTGCCAGCAGCCCACGCCGGGACAGCGACACAGATACGCAGTATTTT.

This clone was found a few times. The chain recombines TRBV7-2 with TRBJ2-1; possible D gene TRBD2, 5 bases. Germline CDR1 is SGHTA and CDR2 is FQGNSA. CDR3 length: 15 residues. V was cut by 5 bases and J by 8 bases, with 19 bases left in between. CDR3 protein: CASSVTRLGLHEQFF. DNA of the CDR3: TGTGCCAGCAGCGTAACTAGGCTCGGCCTCCATGAGCAGTTCTTC.

This rearrangement joins TRBV2 to TRBJ1-1, with D uncertain. V was clipped by 3 bases and J by 0 bases, with 8 bases between them. Germline V gives CDR1 SNHLY, CDR2 FYNNEI. The CDR3 is made up of 14 amino acids. CDR3 loop: CASSDSSMNTEAFF. DNA of the CDR3: TGTGCCAGCAGTGACTCGAGCATGAACACTGAAGCTTTCTTT.

This clone was seen a few times. The sample holds other DNA sequences that translate to the same CDR3. V and J are TRBV20-1 and TRBJ2-3; D unclear. V was clipped by 1 base and J by 5 bases, with 1 base between them. Looked up from germline, CDR1 is DFQATT and CDR2 is SNEGSKA (reference sequence). The CDR3 sequence is 10 residues long. The chain's CDR3 is CSARGDTQYF. CDR3 coding DNA: TGCAGTGCTAGAGGAGATACGCAGTATTTT.

The chain employs TRBV10-2 and TRBJ1-1; TRBD1 agrees at 7 bases. The CDR3 sequence is 16 residues long. The V gene end was trimmed by 6 bases and the J gene end by 1 base; junction bases not matched to a gene: 11. In germline, CDR1 is WSHSY, CDR2 SAAADI. CDR3 DNA sequence: TGCGCCAGCAGCCTTCTCGGAGGGGGCGGGAACACTGAAGCTTTCTTT. It translates to CASSLLGGGGNTEAFF.

As regards this clone: In the same sample, other DNA sequences code for this CDR3. The V call is TRBV7-2, the J call TRBJ2-1; D is ambiguous. V was pared by 6 bases and J by 10 bases, with 16 bases between. CDR1 and CDR2 (germline): SGHTA, FQGNSA. CDR3 length equals 13 residues. CDR3 region: CASRPTPRVEQFF. CDR3 coding DNA: TGTGCCAGCAGGCCTACTCCCCGAGTCGAGCAGTTCTTC. Full variable domain (outside the CDR3, taken from reference TRBV7-2 and TRBJ2-1): GAGVSQSPSNKVTEKGKDVELRCDPISGHTALYWYRQSLGQGLEFLIYFQGNSAPDKSGLPSDRFSAERTGGSVSTLTIQRTQQEDSAVYLCASRPTPRVEQFFGPGTRLTVL.

The chain has TRBV27 and TRBJ2-1; 11 positions agree with TRBD2. Unmatched junction bases numbered 10, after V lost 5 bases and J lost 16 bases. Germline V lookup: CDR1 MNHEY, CDR2 SMNVEV (reference sequence). The length of the CDR3 is 13 residues. The CDR3, as DNA: TGTGCCAGCAGTACGATAGCGGGAGGGCCACGATTCTTC. Translating it yields CASSTIAGGPRFF.

In its sample, this clone was seen a few times. This chain joins TRBV2 and TRBJ1-1; TRBD1 matches at 9 bases. The V gene end was trimmed by 7 bases and the J gene end by 5 bases; junction bases not matched to a gene: 8. The germline V gene encodes CDR1 SNHLY and CDR2 FYNNEI. The CDR3 runs to 14 residues. The DNA of the CDR3 is TGTGCCAGCAACTACAGGGGGCGGGGGACTGAAGCTTTCTTT. It is translated as CASNYRGRGTEAFF. Combining the CDR3 with reference TRBV2 and TRBJ1-1 gives the whole variable domain EPEVTQTPSHQVTQMGQEVILRCVPISNHLYFYWYRQILGQKVEFLVSFYNNEISEKSEIFDDQFSVERPDGSNFTLKIRSTKLEDSAMYFCASNYRGRGTEAFFGQGTRLTVV.

Only a few counts were recorded for this clone. This sequence joins TRBV5-1 and TRBJ2-7, with a possible D match to TRBD1 (6 bases). From germline, CDR1 is SGHRS and CDR2 YFSETQ. This CDR3 comprises 14 residues. The germline V and J ends were trimmed by 4 bases and 7 bases, with 18 bases remaining between them. The CDR3 spells CASSGPGESREQYF. For the CDR3, the DNA is TGCGCCAGCAGCGGGCCAGGGGAATCGCGGGAGCAGTACTTC.

CDR3 in amino acids: CASSALRRETTDSNQPQHF. CDR3 DNA sequence: TGTGCCAGCAGCGCTCTACGTCGGGAGACGACAGATAGCAATCAGCCCCAGCATTTT. The V call is TRBV21-1, the J call TRBJ1-5. TRBV21-1 is a known pseudogene. The CDR3 runs to 19 residues.

This clone was seen a handful of times. The chain has TRBV5-1 and TRBJ2-1; 14 nucleotides match TRBD2. The CDR3 covers 14 residues. After removal of 7 bases from V and 6 bases from J, the junction contained 3 bases not matched to a gene. Germline assignment: CDR1 SGHRS and CDR2 YFSETQ. The CDR3 bases are TGCGCCAGCCACGGGACTAGCGGGAGCAATGAGCAGTTCTTC. It codes for CASHGTSGSNEQFF.

In this sample, this clone turned up a few times. The gene calls are TRBV28 and TRBJ2-7, with D unclear. Looked up from germline, CDR1 is MDHEN and CDR2 is SYDVKM. The CDR3 runs 12 residues. The V end lost 6 bases, the J end lost 3 bases, and 9 bases lay between the germline ends. CDR3 residues: CASSSSFYEQYF. As DNA, the CDR3 is TGTGCCAGCAGCTCCTCCTTCTACGAGCAGTACTTC.

The rearrangement joins TRBV7-6 to TRBJ2-7; D ambiguous. Deletions cut 2 bases from V and 4 bases from J, with 18 bases between. The germline V gene has CDR1 SGHVS and CDR2 FNYEAQ. This CDR3 comprises 16 residues. CDR3 bases: TGTGCCAGCAGCTTACGTATGGGCGCCTCGGAGTACGAGCAGTACTTC. This encodes CASSLRMGASEYEQYF.

The rearrangement links TRBV28 to TRBJ1-1, with TRBD1 as a possible D gene (5 bases). Germline V gene sequence: CDR1 MDHEN, CDR2 SYDVKM. Trimming removed 2 bases at V and 11 bases at J, with 27 bases between. The CDR3 extends over 17 amino acids. CDR3 DNA sequence: TGTGCCAGCAGTTTAAGTGGCGGGAGAGGGGCGCTAACGGGGGCTTTCTTT. This gives the protein CASSLSGGRGALTGAFF. Looking up the rest from reference TRBV28 and TRBJ1-1 gives the full variable domain: DVKVTQSSRYLVKRTGEKVFLECVQDMDHENMFWYRQDPGLGLRLIYFSYDVKMKEKGDIPEGYSVSREKKERFSLILESASTNQTSMYLCASSLSGGRGALTGAFFGQGTRLTVV.

DNA for the CDR3: TGTGCCAGCAGTCTTCTTCTCACCCTTGGGGCGGGAGGGCCGAATGAGCAGTTCTTC. This gives the protein CASSLLLTLGAGGPNEQFF. The chain employs TRBV27 and TRBJ2-1, with TRBD2 identical over 9 bases. Germline lookup yields CDR1 MNHEY and CDR2 SMNVEV (reference sequence). The V and J ends lost 5 bases and 7 bases, in that order; junction bases with no gene match: 21. The CDR3 totals 19 residues.

The V gene is TRBV5-4, the J gene TRBJ2-1; no clear D gene. Germline CDR1 SGHNT, CDR2 YYREEE (reference sequence). The CDR3 is made up of 11 amino acids. Between the trimmed V and J ends, which lost 4 bases and 10 bases, there was a span of 9 bases. The CDR3 nucleotides are TGTGCCAGCAGCCACAAGACAGAGCAGTTCTTC. Its protein is CASSHKTEQFF.

This sequence joins TRBV28 and TRBJ2-7, with 9 positions matching TRBD2. The CDR3 is made up of 15 amino acids. Germline V CDR1 and CDR2: MDHEN, SYDVKM. The ends lost 5 bases at V and 4 bases at J; junction bases unmatched: 9. CDR3: CASSPSISGRYEQYF. CDR3 coding DNA: TGTGCCAGCAGTCCCTCAATTAGCGGGAGATACGAGCAGTACTTC.

CDR3 coding DNA: TGTGCCAGCAGACCGGGGACGGAGCAAGAGACCCAGTACTTC. Its translation: CASRPGTEQETQYF. V usage is TRBV5-6 and J usage is TRBJ2-5; either TRBD1 or TRBD2 may fit D (5 bases each). This CDR3 comprises 14 residues. The V and J ends lost 5 bases and 2 bases respectively, with 13 bases between them. Germline CDR1 reads SGHDT; CDR2 reads YYEEEE.

The gene calls are TRBV9 and TRBJ1-1; D might be TRBD1 (6 bases). This CDR3 contains 15 residues. The V and J ends lost 1 base and 3 bases respectively, with 13 bases between them. Germline-derived CDR1 and CDR2 are SGDLS and YYNGEE. CDR3 in DNA: TGTGCCAGCAGCGTATGGACAGACGCTGACACTGAAGCTTTCTTT. Translated: CASSVWTDADTEAFF.